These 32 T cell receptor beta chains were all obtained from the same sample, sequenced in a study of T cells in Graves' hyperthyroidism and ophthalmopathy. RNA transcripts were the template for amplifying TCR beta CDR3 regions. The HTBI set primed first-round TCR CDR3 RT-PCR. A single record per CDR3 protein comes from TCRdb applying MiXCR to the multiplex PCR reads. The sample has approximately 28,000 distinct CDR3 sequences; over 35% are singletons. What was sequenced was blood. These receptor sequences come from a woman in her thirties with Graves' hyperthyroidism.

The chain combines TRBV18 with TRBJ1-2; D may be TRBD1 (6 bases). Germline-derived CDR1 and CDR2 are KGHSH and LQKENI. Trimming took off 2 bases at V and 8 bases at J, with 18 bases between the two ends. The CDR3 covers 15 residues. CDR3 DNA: TGTGCCAGCTCACCAAGACAGGAAGGGACCAGGGGCTACACCTTC. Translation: CASSPRQEGTRGYTF.

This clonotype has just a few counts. The CDR3 DNA follows: TGCAGTGCTAGGTTGCACCCCTACGAGCAGTACTTC. The encoded protein is CSARLHPYEQYF. The genes are TRBV20-1 and TRBJ2-7, with D unclear. CDR1 DFQATT and CDR2 SNEGSKA come from the germline V gene (reference sequence). The CDR3 has 12 residues. The V end lost 3 bases, the J end lost 2 bases, and 8 bases lay between the germline ends.

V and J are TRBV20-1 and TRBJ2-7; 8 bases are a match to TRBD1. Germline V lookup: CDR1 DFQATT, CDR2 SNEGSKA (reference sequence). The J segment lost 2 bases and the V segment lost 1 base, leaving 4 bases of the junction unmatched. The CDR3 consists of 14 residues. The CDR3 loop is CSARAGGAPYEQYF. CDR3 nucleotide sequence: TGCAGTGCTAGAGCAGGGGGCGCCCCCTACGAGCAGTACTTC.

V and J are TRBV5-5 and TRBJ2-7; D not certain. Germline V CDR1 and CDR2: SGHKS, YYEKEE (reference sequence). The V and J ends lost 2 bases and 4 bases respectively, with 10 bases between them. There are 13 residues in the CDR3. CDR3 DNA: TGTGCCAGCAGCTTATTCGTGTGGTACGAGCAGTACTTC. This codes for CASSLFVWYEQYF.

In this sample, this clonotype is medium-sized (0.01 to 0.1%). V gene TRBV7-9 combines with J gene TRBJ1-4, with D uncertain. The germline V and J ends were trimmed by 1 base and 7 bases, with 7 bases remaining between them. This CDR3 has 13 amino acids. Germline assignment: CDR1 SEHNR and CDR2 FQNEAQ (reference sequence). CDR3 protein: CASSLVNGEKLFF. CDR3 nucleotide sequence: TGTGCCAGCAGCTTAGTCAATGGTGAAAAACTGTTTTTT.

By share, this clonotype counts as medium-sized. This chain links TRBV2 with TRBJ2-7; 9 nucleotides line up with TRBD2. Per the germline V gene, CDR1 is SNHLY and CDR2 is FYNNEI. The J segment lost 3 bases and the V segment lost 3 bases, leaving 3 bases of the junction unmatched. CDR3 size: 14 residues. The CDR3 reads CASSDGSGSYEQYF. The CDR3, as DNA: TGTGCCAGCAGTGATGGTAGCGGGAGCTACGAGCAGTACTTC.

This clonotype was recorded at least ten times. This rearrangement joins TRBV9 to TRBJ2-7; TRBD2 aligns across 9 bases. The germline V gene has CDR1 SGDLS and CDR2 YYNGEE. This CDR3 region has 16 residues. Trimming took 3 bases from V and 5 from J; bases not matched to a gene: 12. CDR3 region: CASSARRAGGPHEQYF. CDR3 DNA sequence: TGTGCCAGCAGCGCCCGGAGGGCGGGAGGGCCCCACGAGCAGTACTTC.

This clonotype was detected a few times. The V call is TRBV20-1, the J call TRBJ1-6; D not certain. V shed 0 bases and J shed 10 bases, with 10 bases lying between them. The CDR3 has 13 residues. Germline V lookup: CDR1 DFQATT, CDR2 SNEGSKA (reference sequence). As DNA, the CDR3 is TGCAGTGCTAGAGACACCATCGACTCACCCCTCCACTTT. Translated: CSARDTIDSPLHF.

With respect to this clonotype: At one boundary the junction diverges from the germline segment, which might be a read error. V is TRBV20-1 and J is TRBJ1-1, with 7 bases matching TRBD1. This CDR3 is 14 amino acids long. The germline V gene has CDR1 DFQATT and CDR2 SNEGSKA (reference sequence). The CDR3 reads CCAKTGSVSTEAFF. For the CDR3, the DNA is TGCTGTGCAAAGACAGGGAGCGTTTCCACTGAAGCTTTCTTT.

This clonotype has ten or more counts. The CDR3 spells CAWSGDGGYGYTF. CDR3 sequence (DNA): TGTGCCTGGAGTGGGGACGGAGGCTATGGCTACACCTTC. The chain uses TRBV30 and TRBJ1-2, with D possibly being TRBD1 (5 bases). Trimming stripped 1 base from V and 4 bases from J, with 10 bases between. CDR3 length equals 13 residues. Germline assignment: CDR1 GTSNPN and CDR2 SVGIG (reference sequence).

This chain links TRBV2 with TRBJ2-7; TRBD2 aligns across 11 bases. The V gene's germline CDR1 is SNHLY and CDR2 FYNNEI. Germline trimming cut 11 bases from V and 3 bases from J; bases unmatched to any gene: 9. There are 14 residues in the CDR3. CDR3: CAGGLAGGRYEQYF. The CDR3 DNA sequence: TGTGCCGGGGGGCTAGCGGGAGGACGCTACGAGCAGTACTTC.

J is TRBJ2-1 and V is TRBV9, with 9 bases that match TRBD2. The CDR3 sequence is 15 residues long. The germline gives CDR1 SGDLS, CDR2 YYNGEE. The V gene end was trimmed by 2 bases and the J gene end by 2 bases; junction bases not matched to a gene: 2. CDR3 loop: CASSVGLATYNEQFF. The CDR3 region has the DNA TGTGCCAGCAGCGTTGGACTAGCGACCTACAATGAGCAGTTCTTC.

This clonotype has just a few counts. The DNA for the CDR3 is TGTGCCAGCTCACCGGGTGGATCAGGGACGTGGCGCGGCTACACCTTC. Protein sequence: CASSPGGSGTWRGYTF. This chain links TRBV18 with TRBJ1-2; possible D gene TRBD1, 5 bases. CDR3 length: 16 amino acids. Germline V CDR1 and CDR2: KGHSH, LQKENI. The V gene lost 3 bases and the J gene lost 8 bases, with 22 bases spanning the gap.

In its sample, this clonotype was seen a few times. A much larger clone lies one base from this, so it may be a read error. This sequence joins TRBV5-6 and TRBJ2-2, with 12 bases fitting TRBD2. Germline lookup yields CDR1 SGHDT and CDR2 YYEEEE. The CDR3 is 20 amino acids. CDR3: CASSSYGLAGSRSNTGELLF. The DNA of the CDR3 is TGTGCCAGCAGCTCGTATGGACTAGCGGGATCGAGGTCAAACACCGGGGAGCTGCTTTTT.

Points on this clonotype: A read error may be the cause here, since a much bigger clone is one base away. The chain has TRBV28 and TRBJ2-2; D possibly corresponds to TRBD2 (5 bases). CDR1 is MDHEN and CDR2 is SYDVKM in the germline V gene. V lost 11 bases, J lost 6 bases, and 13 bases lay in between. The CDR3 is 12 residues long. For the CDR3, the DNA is TGTGCCTCTATAGCGAGCGCCGGGGAGCTGTTTTTT. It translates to CASIASAGELFF. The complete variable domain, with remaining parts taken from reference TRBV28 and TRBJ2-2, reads DVKVTQSSRYLVKRTGEKVFLECVQDMDHENMFWYRQDPGLGLRLIYFSYDVKMKEKGDIPEGYSVSREKKERFSLILESASTNQTSMYLCASIASAGELFFGEGSRLTVL.

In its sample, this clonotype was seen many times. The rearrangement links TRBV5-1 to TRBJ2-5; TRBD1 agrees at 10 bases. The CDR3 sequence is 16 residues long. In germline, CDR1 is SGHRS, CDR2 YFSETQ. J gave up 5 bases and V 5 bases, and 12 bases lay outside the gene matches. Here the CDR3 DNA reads TGCGCCAGCAGGAGTACCGGGACAGGGGAGTGGGAGACCCAGTACTTC. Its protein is CASRSTGTGEWETQYF.

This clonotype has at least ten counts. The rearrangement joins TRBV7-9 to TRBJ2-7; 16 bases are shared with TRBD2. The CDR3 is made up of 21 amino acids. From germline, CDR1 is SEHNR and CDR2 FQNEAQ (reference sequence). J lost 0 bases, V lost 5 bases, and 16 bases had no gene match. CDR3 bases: TGTGCCAGCAGCCTTCTTAAAGGGACTAGCGGGAGGGCCAAGAGCTCCTACGAGCAGTACTTC. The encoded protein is CASSLLKGTSGRAKSSYEQYF.

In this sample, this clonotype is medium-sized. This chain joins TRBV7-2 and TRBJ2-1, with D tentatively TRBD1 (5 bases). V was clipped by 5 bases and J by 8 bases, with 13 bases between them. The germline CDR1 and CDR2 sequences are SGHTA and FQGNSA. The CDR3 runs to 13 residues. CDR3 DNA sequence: TGTGCCAGCAGCCAGGGAAGCAGCGATGAGCAGTTCTTC. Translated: CASSQGSSDEQFF.

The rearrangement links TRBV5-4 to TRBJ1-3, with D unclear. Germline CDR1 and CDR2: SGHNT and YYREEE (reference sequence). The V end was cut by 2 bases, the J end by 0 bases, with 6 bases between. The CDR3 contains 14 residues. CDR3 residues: CASSLMSSGNTIYF. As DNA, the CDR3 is TGTGCCAGCAGCTTAATGAGCTCTGGAAACACCATATATTTT.

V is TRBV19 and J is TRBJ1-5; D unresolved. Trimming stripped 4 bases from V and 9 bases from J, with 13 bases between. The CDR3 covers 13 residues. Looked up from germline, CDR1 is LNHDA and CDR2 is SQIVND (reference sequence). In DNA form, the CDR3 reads TGTGCCAGTAGTAGCGACCTATCCCGGCCCCAGCATTTT. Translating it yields CASSSDLSRPQHF.

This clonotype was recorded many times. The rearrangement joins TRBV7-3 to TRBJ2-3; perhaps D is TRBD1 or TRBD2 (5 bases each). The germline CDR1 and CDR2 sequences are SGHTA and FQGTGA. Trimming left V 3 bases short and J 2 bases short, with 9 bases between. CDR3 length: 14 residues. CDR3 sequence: CASSFTGLTDTQYF. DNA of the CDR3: TGTGCCAGCAGCTTTACAGGACTCACAGATACGCAGTATTTT.

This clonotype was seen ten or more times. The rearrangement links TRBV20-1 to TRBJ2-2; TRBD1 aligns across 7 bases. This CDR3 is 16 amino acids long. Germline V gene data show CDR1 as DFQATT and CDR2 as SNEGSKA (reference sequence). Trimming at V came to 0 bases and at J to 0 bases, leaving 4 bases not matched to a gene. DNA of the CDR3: TGCAGTGCTAGAGATCCTGGACAGGCGAACACCGGGGAGCTGTTTTTT. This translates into CSARDPGQANTGELFF.

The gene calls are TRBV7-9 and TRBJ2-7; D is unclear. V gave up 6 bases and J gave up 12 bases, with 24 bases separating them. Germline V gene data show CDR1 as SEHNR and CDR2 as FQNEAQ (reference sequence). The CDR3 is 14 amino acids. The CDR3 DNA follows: TGTGCCAGCAGATTTGGGTCGGGCTACGAGCCAAGGTACTTC. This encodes CASRFGSGYEPRYF.

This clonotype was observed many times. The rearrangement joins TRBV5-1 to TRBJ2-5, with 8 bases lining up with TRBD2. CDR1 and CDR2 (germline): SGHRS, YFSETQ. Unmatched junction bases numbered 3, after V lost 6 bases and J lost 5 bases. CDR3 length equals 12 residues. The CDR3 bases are TGCGCCAGCATGGGACTAGGGGAGACCCAGTACTTC. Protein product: CASMGLGETQYF.

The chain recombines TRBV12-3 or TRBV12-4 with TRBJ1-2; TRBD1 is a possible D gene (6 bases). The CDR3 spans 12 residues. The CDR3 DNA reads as TGTGCTACAAGGGGGGTCGGATACGGCTACACCTTC. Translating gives CATRGVGYGYTF.

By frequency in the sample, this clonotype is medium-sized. The CDR3 is CASSQNSYEQYF. CDR3 nucleotides: TGCGCCAGCAGCCAGAACTCCTACGAGCAGTACTTC. The chain uses TRBV10-1 and TRBJ2-7; D remains ambiguous. The V end lost 6 bases, the J end lost 0 bases, and 6 bases lay between the germline ends. Germline V gives CDR1 WNHNN, CDR2 SYGVQD (reference sequence). The CDR3 sequence is 12 residues long.

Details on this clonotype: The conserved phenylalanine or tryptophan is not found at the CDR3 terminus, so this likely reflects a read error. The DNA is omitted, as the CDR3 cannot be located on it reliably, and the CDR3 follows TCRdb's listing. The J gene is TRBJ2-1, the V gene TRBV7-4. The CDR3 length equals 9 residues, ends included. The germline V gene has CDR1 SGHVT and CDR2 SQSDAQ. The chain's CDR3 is CASIKDGKL.

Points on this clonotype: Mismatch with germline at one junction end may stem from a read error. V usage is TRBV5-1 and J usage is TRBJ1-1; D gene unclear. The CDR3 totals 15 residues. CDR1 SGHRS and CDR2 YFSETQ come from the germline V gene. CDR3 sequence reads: CASSLATLGSTEVFF. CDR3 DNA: TGCGCCAGCAGCTTGGCCACGTTGGGGAGCACTGAAGTTTTCTTT.

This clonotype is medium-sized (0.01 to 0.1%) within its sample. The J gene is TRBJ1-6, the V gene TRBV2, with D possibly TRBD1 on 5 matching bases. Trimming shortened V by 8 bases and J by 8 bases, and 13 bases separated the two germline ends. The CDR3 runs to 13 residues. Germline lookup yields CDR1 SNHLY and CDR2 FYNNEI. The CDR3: CASGRGSHSPLHF. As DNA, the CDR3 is TGTGCCAGCGGAAGGGGCAGTCATTCACCCCTCCACTTT.

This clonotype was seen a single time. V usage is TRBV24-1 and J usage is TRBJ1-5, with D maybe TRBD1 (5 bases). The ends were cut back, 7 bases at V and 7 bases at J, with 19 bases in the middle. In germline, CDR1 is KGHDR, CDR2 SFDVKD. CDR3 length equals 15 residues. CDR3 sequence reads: CATSVGAVGDQPQHF. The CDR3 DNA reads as TGTGCCACCAGCGTTGGGGCCGTAGGGGACCAGCCCCAGCATTTT.

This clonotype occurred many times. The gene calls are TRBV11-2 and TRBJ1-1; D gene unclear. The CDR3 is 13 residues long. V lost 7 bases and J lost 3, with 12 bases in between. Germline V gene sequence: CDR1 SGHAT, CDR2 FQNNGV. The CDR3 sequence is CASTFGRDTEAFF. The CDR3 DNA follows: TGTGCCAGCACCTTCGGTCGGGACACTGAAGCTTTCTTT.

The CDR3 region has the DNA TGTGCCAGCATAGGTGTGGCCAATGAGCAGTTCTTC. Protein sequence: CASIGVANEQFF. V and J are TRBV7-9 and TRBJ2-1; D not certain. The CDR3 runs to 12 residues. The V gene lost 7 bases and the J gene lost 6 bases, with 10 bases spanning the gap. The V gene's germline CDR1 is SEHNR and CDR2 FQNEAQ (reference sequence).